The rows below give T cell receptor beta chains drawn from one sample of a study of shared clonotypes between healthy human individuals. Only in-frame clones appear in the TCRdb table, and some are missing; sequencing was by immunoSEQ multiplex PCR. The table has fewer than 550,000 clones, roughly 85% seen once. The sample was PBMCs. These TCRs come from a woman in her thirties or forties in good health. Some clones in this sample may be carry-over from other donors' samples. Each CDR3 is given with its conserved first and last residue. D genes are given only for firm matches. Expanded clones get a size class; other rows say once, few or many, or leave the size out.

D: TRBD1
V: TRBV19
J: TRBJ2-3
size: -
CDR3: CASSIPGQGGDTQYF
DNA: TGTGCCAGTAGTATCCCCGGACAGGGAGGTGATACGCAGTATTTT

D: TRBD1
V: TRBV5-1
J: TRBJ1-3
size: -
CDR3: CASSAGTGPGNTIYF
DNA: TGCGCCAGCAGCGCCGGGACAGGGCCTGGAAACACCATATATTTT

D: -
V: TRBV7-6
J: TRBJ2-1
size: -
CDR3: CASRPSTQGSSYNEQFF
DNA: TGTGCCAGCAGACCCTCCACTCAAGGGAGTTCCTACAATGAGCAGTTCTTC

D: -
V: TRBV28
J: TRBJ2-7
size: -
CDR3: CASTVRSASYEQYF
DNA: TGTGCCAGCACCGTACGATCCGCATCCTACGAGCAGTACTTC

D: -
V: TRBV7-3
J: TRBJ2-3
size: -
CDR3: CASSPQSSTDTQYF
DNA: TGTGCCAGCAGCCCACAGTCCAGCACAGATACGCAGTATTTT

D: TRBD1
V: TRBV30
J: TRBJ1-5
size: -
CDR3: CAWSHDRAGQPQHF
DNA: TGTGCCTGGAGTCATGACAGGGCCGGGCAGCCCCAGCATTTT

D: TRBD2
V: TRBV6-4
J: TRBJ2-3
size: -
CDR3: CASSPGPAGGTTDTQYF
DNA: TGTGCCAGCAGCCCCGGCCCAGCGGGAGGCACCACAGATACGCAGTATTTT

D: TRBD2
V: TRBV11-2
J: TRBJ2-5
size: -
CDR3: CASSLSGSGAQETQYF
DNA: TGTGCCAGCAGCTTATCCGGTAGCGGGGCTCAAGAGACCCAGTACTTC

D: -
V: TRBV28
J: TRBJ2-5
size: -
CDR3: CATEAQGARLAQETQYF
DNA: TGTGCAACCGAGGCCCAGGGGGCCCGACTAGCCCAAGAGACCCAGTACTTC

D: TRBD1
V: TRBV30
J: TRBJ1-2
size: -
CDR3: CAWSPGGDYGYTF
DNA: TGTGCCTGGAGTCCAGGGGGTGACTATGGCTACACCTTC

D: -
V: TRBV10-3
J: TRBJ2-6
size: -
CDR3: CAIRPGLVEFSGANVLTF
DNA: TGTGCCATCAGACCTGGACTGGTTGAGTTCTCTGGGGCCAACGTCCTGACTTTC

D: -
V: TRBV28
J: TRBJ1-5
size: -
CDR3: CASSFYRSFEQPQHF
DNA: TGTGCCAGCAGTTTCTACAGGTCATTTGAACAGCCCCAGCATTTT

D: TRBD1
V: TRBV9
J: TRBJ1-5
size: -
CDR3: CASSVGGTGDQPQHF
DNA: TGTGCCAGCAGCGTAGGGGGGACAGGGGATCAGCCCCAGCATTTT

D: TRBD2
V: TRBV7-3
J: TRBJ2-5
size: -
CDR3: CASSLGFSGRETQYF
DNA: TGTGCCAGCAGCTTAGGTTTTAGCGGGAGAGAGACCCAGTACTTC

D: TRBD1
V: TRBV6-1
J: TRBJ1-2
size: -
CDR3: CASTRTGLNYGYTF
DNA: TGTGCCAGCACCCGGACAGGGTTGAACTATGGCTACACCTTC

D: TRBD1
V: TRBV5-1
J: TRBJ1-6
size: -
CDR3: CASSQTGKDSPLHF
DNA: TGCGCCAGCAGCCAGACAGGGAAGGATTCACCCCTCCACTTT

D: -
V: TRBV4-1
J: TRBJ2-5
size: -
CDR3: CASSRRLVETQYF
DNA: TGCGCCAGCAGCCGAAGACTGGTGGAGACCCAGTACTTC

D: TRBD2
V: TRBV19
J: TRBJ2-2
size: -
CDR3: CASRLGLTTGELFF
DNA: TGTGCCAGTAGGCTGGGACTAACCACCGGGGAGCTGTTTTTT

D: TRBD1
V: TRBV15
J: TRBJ2-5
size: -
CDR3: CATSRDRGQQETQYF
DNA: TGTGCCACCAGCAGAGACAGGGGGCAACAAGAGACCCAGTACTTC

D: TRBD1
V: TRBV11-2
J: TRBJ2-7
size: once
CDR3: CASRHPRGTGGHYEQYF
DNA: TGTGCCAGCAGGCATCCCAGAGGGACAGGGGGACATTACGAGCAGTACTTC

D: TRBD1
V: TRBV6-6
J: TRBJ1-3
size: -
CDR3: CASRGQGSYSGNTIYF
DNA: TGTGCCAGCAGGGGACAGGGAAGCTACTCTGGAAACACCATATATTTT

D: -
V: TRBV19
J: TRBJ1-3
size: -
CDR3: CASSIRHGNTIYF
DNA: TGTGCCAGTAGTATACGGCATGGAAACACCATATATTTT

D: TRBD2
V: TRBV30
J: TRBJ2-7
size: -
CDR3: CAWKTARLALSYEQYF
DNA: TGTGCCTGGAAAACCGCAAGACTAGCTCTATCCTACGAGCAGTACTTC

D: TRBD1
V: TRBV28
J: TRBJ2-2
size: -
CDR3: CASSLGGTGFRHGELFF
DNA: TGTGCCAGCAGTTTAGGTGGGACAGGCTTCCGCCACGGGGAGCTGTTTTTT

D: -
V: TRBV10-2
J: TRBJ2-7
size: -
CDR3: CASGDTINYEQYF
DNA: TGCGCCAGCGGCGACACGATAAACTACGAGCAGTACTTC

D: TRBD1
V: TRBV10-3
J: TRBJ2-2
size: -
CDR3: CAIRPGQGNTGELFF
DNA: TGTGCCATCAGACCGGGACAGGGCAACACCGGGGAGCTGTTTTTT

D: TRBD1
V: TRBV27
J: TRBJ2-4
size: -
CDR3: CASSRGGTGEQNIQYF
DNA: TGTGCCAGCAGTCGGGGAGGGACAGGGGAACAAAACATTCAGTACTTC

D: -
V: TRBV6-1
J: TRBJ1-4
size: -
CDR3: CASSDYYLGEKLFF
DNA: TGTGCCAGCAGTGATTACTATTTGGGAGAAAAACTGTTTTTT

D: -
V: TRBV6-6
J: TRBJ2-2
size: once
CDR3: CASRRGTNRGELFF
DNA: TGTGCCAGCAGACGCGGGACAAATCGCGGGGAGCTGTTTTTT

D: -
V: TRBV6-5
J: TRBJ1-2
size: -
CDR3: CASSYQTGSSGYTF
DNA: TGTGCCAGCAGTTACCAGACAGGCTCCAGTGGCTACACCTTC

D: -
V: TRBV28
J: TRBJ2-7
size: few
CDR3: CASKEGSSYEQYF
DNA: TGTGCCAGCAAGGAGGGCTCCTCCTACGAGCAGTACTTC

D: TRBD2
V: TRBV5-8
J: TRBJ2-2
size: -
CDR3: CASSVTPGLAGGNTGELFF
DNA: TGTGCCAGCAGCGTAACCCCGGGACTAGCGGGGGGGAACACCGGGGAGCTGTTTTTT

D: -
V: TRBV19
J: TRBJ2-1
size: once
CDR3: CASSTGTGIGHEQFF
DNA: TGTGCCAGTAGTACCGGGACCGGGATTGGACATGAGCAGTTCTTC

D: -
V: TRBV4-2
J: TRBJ2-2
size: -
CDR3: CASSHRDPNTGELFF
DNA: TGTGCCAGCAGCCACAGGGACCCGAACACCGGGGAGCTGTTTTTT

D: -
V: TRBV7-9
J: TRBJ1-5
size: -
CDR3: CASSLAADRPQHF
DNA: TGTGCCAGCAGCTTAGCGGCGGACAGGCCCCAGCATTTT

D: -
V: TRBV7-9
J: TRBJ1-1
size: -
CDR3: CASSTAHPNTEAFF
DNA: TGTGCCAGCAGCACTGCCCACCCGAACACTGAAGCTTTCTTT

D: -
V: TRBV2
J: TRBJ2-5
size: -
CDR3: CASTRWETQYF
DNA: TGTGCCAGCACTAGGTGGGAGACCCAGTACTTC

D: -
V: TRBV9
J: TRBJ2-7
size: -
CDR3: CASSSMAGGEQYF
DNA: TGTGCCAGCAGCTCAATGGCTGGGGGGGAGCAGTACTTC

D: TRBD1
V: TRBV5-1
J: TRBJ2-3
size: -
CDR3: CASSLDRGKTDTQYF
DNA: TGCGCCAGCAGCTTGGACAGGGGTAAGACAGATACGCAGTATTTT

D: TRBD2
V: TRBV4-1
J: TRBJ2-3
size: -
CDR3: CASSHSREGTDTQYF
DNA: TGCGCCAGCAGCCACTCGCGGGAGGGTACAGATACGCAGTATTTT